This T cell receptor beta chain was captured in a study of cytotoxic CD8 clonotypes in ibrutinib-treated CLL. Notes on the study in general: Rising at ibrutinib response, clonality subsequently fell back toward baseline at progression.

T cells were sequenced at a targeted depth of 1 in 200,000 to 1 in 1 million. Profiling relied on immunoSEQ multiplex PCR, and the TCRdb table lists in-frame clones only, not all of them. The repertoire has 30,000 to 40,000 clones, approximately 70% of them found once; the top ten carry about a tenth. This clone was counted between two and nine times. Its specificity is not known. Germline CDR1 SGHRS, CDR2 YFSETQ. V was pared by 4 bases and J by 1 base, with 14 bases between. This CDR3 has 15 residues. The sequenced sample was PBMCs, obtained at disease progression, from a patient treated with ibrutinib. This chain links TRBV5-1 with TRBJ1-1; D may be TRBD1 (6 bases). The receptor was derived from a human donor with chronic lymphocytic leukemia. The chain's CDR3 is CASSPQVGQNTEAFF. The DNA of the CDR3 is TGCGCCAGCAGCCCCCAGGTGGGACAGAACACTGAAGCTTTCTTT.